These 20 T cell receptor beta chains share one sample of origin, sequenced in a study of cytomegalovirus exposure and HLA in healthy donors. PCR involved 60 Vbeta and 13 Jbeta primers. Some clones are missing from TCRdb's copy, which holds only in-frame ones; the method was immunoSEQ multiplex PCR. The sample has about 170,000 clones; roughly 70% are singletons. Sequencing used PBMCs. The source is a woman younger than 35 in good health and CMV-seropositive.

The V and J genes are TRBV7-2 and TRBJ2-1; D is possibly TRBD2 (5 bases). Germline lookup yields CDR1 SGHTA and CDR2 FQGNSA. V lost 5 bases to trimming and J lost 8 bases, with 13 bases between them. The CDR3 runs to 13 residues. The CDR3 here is CASSLGEKDEQFF. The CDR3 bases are TGTGCCAGCAGCCTCGGGGAGAAGGATGAGCAGTTCTTC.

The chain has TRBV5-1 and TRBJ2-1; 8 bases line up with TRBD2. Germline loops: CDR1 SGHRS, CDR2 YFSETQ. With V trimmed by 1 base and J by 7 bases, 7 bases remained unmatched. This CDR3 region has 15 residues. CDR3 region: CASSLPSGGGNEQFF. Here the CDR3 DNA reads TGCGCCAGCAGCTTGCCCAGCGGGGGAGGAAATGAGCAGTTCTTC.

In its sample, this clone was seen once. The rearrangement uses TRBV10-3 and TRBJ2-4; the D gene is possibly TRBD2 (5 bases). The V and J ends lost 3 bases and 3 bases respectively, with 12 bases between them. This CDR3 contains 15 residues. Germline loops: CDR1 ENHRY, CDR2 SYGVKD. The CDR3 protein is CAISETSGGKNIQYF. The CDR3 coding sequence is TGTGCCATCAGTGAAACCTCCGGAGGCAAAAACATTCAGTACTTC.

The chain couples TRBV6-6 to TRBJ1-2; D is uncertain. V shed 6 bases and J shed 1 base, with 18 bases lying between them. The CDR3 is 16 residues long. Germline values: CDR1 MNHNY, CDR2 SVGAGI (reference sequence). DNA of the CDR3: TGTGCCAGCAGGGAACCACAGCTCGCAGATAACTATGGCTACACCTTC. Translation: CASREPQLADNYGYTF.

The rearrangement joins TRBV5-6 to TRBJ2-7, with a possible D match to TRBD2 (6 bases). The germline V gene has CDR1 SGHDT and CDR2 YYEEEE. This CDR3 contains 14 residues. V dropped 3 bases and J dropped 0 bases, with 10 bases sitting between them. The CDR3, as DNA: TGTGCCAGCAGCTCCGCGGGGAGCTCCTACGAGCAGTACTTC. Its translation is CASSSAGSSYEQYF. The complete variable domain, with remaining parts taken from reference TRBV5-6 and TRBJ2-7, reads DAGVTQSPTHLIKTRGQQVTLRCSPKSGHDTVSWYQQALGQGPQFIFQYYEEEERQRGNFPDRFSGHQFPNYSSELNVNALLLGDSALYLCASSSAGSSYEQYFGPGTRLTVT.

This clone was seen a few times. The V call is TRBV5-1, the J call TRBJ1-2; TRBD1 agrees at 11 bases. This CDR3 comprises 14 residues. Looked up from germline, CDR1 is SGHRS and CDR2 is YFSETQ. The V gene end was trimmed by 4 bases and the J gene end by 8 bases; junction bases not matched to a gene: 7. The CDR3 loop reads CASSGMGQGEGYTF. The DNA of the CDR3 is TGCGCCAGCAGCGGTATGGGACAGGGGGAAGGCTACACCTTC. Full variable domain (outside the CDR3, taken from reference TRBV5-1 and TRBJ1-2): KAGVTQTPRYLIKTRGQQVTLSCSPISGHRSVSWYQQTPGQGLQFLFEYFSETQRNKGNFPGRFSGRQFSNSRSEMNVSTLELGDSALYLCASSGMGQGEGYTFGSGTRLTVV.

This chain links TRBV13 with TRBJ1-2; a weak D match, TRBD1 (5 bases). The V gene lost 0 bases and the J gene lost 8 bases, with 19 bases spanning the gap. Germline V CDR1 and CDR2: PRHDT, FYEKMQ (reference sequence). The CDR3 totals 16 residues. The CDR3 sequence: CASSLGSEGRADGYTF. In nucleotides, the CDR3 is TGTGCCAGCAGCTTAGGCTCGGAGGGGAGGGCGGACGGCTACACCTTC.

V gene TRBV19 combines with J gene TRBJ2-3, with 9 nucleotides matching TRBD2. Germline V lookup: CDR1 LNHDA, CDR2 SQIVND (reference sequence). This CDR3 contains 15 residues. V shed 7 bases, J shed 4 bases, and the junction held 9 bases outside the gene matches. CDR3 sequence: CASTPSASGADTQYF. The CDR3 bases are TGTGCCAGTACTCCGTCGGCTAGCGGGGCAGATACGCAGTATTTT.

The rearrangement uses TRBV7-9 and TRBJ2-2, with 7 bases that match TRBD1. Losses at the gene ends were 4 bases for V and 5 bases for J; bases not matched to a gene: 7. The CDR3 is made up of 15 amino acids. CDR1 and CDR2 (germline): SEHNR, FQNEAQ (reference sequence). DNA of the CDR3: TGTGCCAGCAGCTCTCCGGGACAGATAACCGGGGAGCTGTTTTTT. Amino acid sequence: CASSSPGQITGELFF.

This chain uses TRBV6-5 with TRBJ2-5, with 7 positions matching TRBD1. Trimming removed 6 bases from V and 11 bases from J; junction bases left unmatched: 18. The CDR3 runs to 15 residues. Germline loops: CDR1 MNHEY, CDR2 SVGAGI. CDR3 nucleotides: TGTGCCAGCAGACAAGGGACAGCCGGTGGCCAGGAGCAGTACTTC. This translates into CASRQGTAGGQEQYF.

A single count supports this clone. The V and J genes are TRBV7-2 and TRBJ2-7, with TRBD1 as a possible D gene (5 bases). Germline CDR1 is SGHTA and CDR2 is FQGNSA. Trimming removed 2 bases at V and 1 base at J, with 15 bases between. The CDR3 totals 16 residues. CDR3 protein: CASSLSSRDSSYEQYF. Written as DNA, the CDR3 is TGTGCCAGCAGCTTAAGCTCCAGGGATTCATCCTACGAGCAGTACTTC.

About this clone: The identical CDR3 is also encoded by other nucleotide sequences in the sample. The CDR3 DNA sequence: TGTGCCTGGAGTCGGGACAGCTCCTACGAGCAGTACTTC. This encodes CAWSRDSSYEQYF. The chain recombines TRBV30 with TRBJ2-7; 7 bases agree with TRBD1. J lost 0 bases, V lost 2 bases, and 1 base had no gene match. There are 13 residues in the CDR3. Germline V gene sequence: CDR1 GTSNPN, CDR2 SVGIG (reference sequence).

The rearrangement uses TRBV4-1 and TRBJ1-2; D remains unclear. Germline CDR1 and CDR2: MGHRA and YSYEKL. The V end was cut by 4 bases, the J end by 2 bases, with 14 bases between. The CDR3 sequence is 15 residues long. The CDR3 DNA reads TGCGCCAGCAGCCTTTTAGCAGACCGAAACTATGGCTACACCTTC. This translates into CASSLLADRNYGYTF.

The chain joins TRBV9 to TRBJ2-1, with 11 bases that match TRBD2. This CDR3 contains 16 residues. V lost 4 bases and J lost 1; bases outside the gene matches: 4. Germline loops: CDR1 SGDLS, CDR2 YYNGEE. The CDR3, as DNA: TGTGCCAGCAGCCCTAGGACTAGCGGGTCCTACAATGAGCAGTTCTTC. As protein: CASSPRTSGSYNEQFF.

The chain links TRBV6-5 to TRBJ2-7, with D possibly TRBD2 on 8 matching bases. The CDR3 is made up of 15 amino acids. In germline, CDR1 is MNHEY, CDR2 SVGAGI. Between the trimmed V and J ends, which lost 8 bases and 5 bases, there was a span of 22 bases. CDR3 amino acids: CASGRTGGGSDEQYF. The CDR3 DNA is TGTGCCAGCGGCCGCACGGGAGGGGGCTCGGACGAGCAGTACTTC.

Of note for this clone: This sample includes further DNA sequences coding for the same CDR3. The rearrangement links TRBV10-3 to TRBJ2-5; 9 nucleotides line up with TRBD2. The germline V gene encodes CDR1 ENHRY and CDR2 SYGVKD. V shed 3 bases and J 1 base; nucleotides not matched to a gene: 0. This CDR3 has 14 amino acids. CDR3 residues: CAISDSGGQETQYF. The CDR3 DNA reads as TGTGCCATCAGTGATAGCGGGGGCCAAGAGACCCAGTACTTC.

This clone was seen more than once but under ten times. The CDR3 DNA reads as TGTGCCTGGAGTGAAACGGTGGCGGACACTGAAGCTTTCTTT. Its translation is CAWSETVADTEAFF. This rearrangement joins TRBV30 to TRBJ1-1; D uncertain. V lost 1 base, J lost 3 bases, and 12 bases lay in between. CDR1 and CDR2 (germline): GTSNPN, SVGIG (reference sequence). The CDR3 extends over 14 amino acids.

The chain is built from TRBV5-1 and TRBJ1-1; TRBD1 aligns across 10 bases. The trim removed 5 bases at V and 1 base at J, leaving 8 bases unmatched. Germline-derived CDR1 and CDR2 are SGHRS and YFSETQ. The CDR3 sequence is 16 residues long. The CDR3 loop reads CASRERQGAANTEAFF. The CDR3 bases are TGCGCCAGCAGGGAACGACAGGGGGCTGCGAACACTGAAGCTTTCTTT. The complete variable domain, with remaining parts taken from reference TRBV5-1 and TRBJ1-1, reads KAGVTQTPRYLIKTRGQQVTLSCSPISGHRSVSWYQQTPGQGLQFLFEYFSETQRNKGNFPGRFSGRQFSNSRSEMNVSTLELGDSALYLCASRERQGAANTEAFFGQGTRLTVV.

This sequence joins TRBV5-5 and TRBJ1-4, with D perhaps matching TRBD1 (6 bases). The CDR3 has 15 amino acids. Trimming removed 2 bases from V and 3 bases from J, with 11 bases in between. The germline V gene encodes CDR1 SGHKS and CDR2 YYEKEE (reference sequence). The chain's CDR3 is CASSLGGRANEKLFF. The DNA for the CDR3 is TGTGCCAGCAGCTTAGGGGGTCGAGCTAATGAAAAACTGTTTTTT.

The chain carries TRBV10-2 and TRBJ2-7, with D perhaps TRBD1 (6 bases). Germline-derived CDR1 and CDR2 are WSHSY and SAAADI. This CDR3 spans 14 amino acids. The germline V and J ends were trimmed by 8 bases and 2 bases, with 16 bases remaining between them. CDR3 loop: CASVVGQGPYEQYF. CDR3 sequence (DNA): TGCGCCAGCGTTGTCGGGCAGGGGCCCTACGAGCAGTACTTC.